The 2 T cell receptor beta chains reported below all come from one sample, sequenced in a study of T cells after yellow fever vaccination. One entry per CDR3 protein results from TCRdb running MiXCR on the 5' RACE reads. The repertoire holds fewer than 400,000 distinct CDR3 sequences, with about 10% as singletons. The source material was CD4+ T cells sorted from PBMCs, sampled 45 days after the yellow fever booster vaccination. Every receptor here comes from a man younger than 35 who received the YFV17D yellow fever vaccine.

This clonotype was counted a few times. The chain is built from TRBV5-4 and TRBJ2-2, with a tentative D call TRBD2 (5 bases). From germline, CDR1 is SGHNT and CDR2 YYREEE (reference sequence). CDR3 length: 14 residues. V was pared by 6 bases and J by 0 bases, with 9 bases between. CDR3 nucleotides: TGTGCCAGCACCAGCGGCCCGAACACCGGGGAGCTGTTTTTT. Translated, it gives CASTSGPNTGELFF.

There are a few counts of this clonotype. The gene calls are TRBV6-5 and TRBJ1-1; D is unclear. Germline V gene data show CDR1 as MNHEY and CDR2 as SVGAGI. The V end was cut by 7 bases, the J end by 1 base, with 13 bases between. CDR3 length: 14 amino acids. DNA for the CDR3: TGTGCCAGCACCTTACTCGGCCCGAACACTGAAGCTTTCTTT. This translates into CASTLLGPNTEAFF.